This entry describes one T cell receptor beta chain. Which antigen it targets is not known. Base qualities are not at hand, and no much larger clone is one base apart. Explained via the paper, the treatment or condition label denotes: 19 received Ad26.COV2.S at low or high dose, single or two shots; about 5 received placebo; per-sample allocation not given. For vaccine and placebo recipients, repertoires were sequenced using samples collected on day 63 after the first injection. Between 29 July and 7 August 2020, Cohort 1b enrolled about two dozen adults aged 18-55 years at one site in Boston, USA. Ad26.COV2.S consisted of a replication-incompetent adenovirus type 26 vector by which a prefusion-stabilized SARS-CoV-2 spike protein from the original Wuhan strain was expressed. The data were taken from a study of Ad26.COV2.S vaccination and SARS-CoV-2 variants (dated by TCRdb to the early 2020s). A note on the overall study: Donors in the vaccine arm were drawn from COV1001, a multicentre, randomized, double-blind, placebo-controlled phase I-IIa trial testing Ad26.COV2.S in healthy adults. Participants in the trial were split at random into five groups of five each, receiving low-dose or high-dose Ad26.COV2.S once or twice, or else placebo on both occasions. Dosing of Ad26.COV2.S was intramuscular, at either 5x10^10 or 1x10^11 viral particles, delivered as one shot or as two shots spaced 56 days apart. Throughout the experiments and outcome assessment, investigators stayed blinded to trial group allocation. Sequencing of the TCRbeta repertoire served to evaluate the specificity and breadth of SARS-CoV-2-reactive T cell receptors following Ad26.COV2.S vaccination. The TCR-sequenced set comprised approximately 32 samples: some 20 Ad26.COV2.S vaccine recipients, 5 placebo recipients and 8 SARS-CoV-2 convalescent individuals.

TCRbeta CDR3 regions were sequenced with the immunoSEQ Assay. After extraction, genomic DNA underwent amplification by bias-controlled multiplex PCR, followed by high-throughput sequencing. From the authors' description of their analysis: To quantify the absolute abundance of every unique TCRbeta CDR3 region, sequences were collapsed and filtered. Usable DNA was measured by amplifying reference genes present in all nucleated cells, and TCRbeta template counts were normalized to that usable DNA to estimate T cell fraction. Repertoire TCRs were annotated as SARS-CoV-2-specific when V gene, CDR3 amino acid sequence and J gene were exactly matched to a known reactive TCR set. The reference SARS-CoV-2 TCR set came from MIRA and was filtered for enrichment in COVID-19-positive ImmuneCODE repertoires, removing public or cross-reactive TCRs. Based on the MIRA antigens, annotated TCRs were further analysed at the level of specific ORF or position within ORF. Breadth was defined as annotated unique rearrangements over total unique productive rearrangements; depth was the summed frequency of those rearrangements. Two-sided Wilcoxon rank-sum tests were applied when comparing TCR breadth between groups. In its TCRdb copy, this immuneACCESS table keeps in-frame sequences only and misses some clones. Where compared with another copy, unresolved V genes explain less than half of these, and the others have no known cause. V and J calls and clone size follow that table, whereas D and trimming were derived from the DNA. A total of hundreds of thousands of clones appear in this sample, around 88% of them only once. The biggest ten clones account for under 6% of the sample.

Study-level results and caveats: After vaccination, spike-specific CD8+ and CD4+ T cell responses were reported to show substantial breadth. Comparing responses between vaccine doses or regimens was not something the study was powered to do. Ad26.COV2.S recipients had higher spike-specific TCR breadth than placebo recipients (P = 0.0014). Non-spike TCR breadth was comparable between vaccine and placebo recipients, consistent with the vaccine containing only spike. The authors noted that the TCR breadth and depth analyses may have underestimated total T cell responses.

Via the germline V gene (reference sequence), CDR1 is LNHDA and CDR2 SQIVND. V loses 3 bases of germline sequence and J loses 6 bases, and the interval between the two ends is 29 bases. Counted from cysteine to phenylalanine, this CDR3 has 19 amino acids. This entry keeps only the CDR3 DNA: 57 bases, framed from base 1. This clonotype was obtained from a person between 18 and 65 years old who received the Ad26.COV2.S COVID-19 vaccine or a placebo. The rearranged segments are TRBV19 and TRBJ1-2, and possibly TRBD1, on 5 matching bases. This specimen consisted of peripheral blood, obtained in a trial of Ad26.COV2.S vaccine versus placebo. The nucleotide sequence reads as follows: TGTGCCAGTAGTATCAAGGGACTCAGCTCGACCTTTGTGTCAGATGGCTACACCTTC. It specifies CASSIKGLSSTFVSDGYTF.